The 8 T cell receptor beta chains presented below share a single source sample, sequenced in a study of blood T cell repertoires in COVID-19. Using immunoSEQ multiplex PCR, the repertoire was profiled, and TCRdb retains in-frame clones only, with some absent. The sample contains 65,000 to 85,000 clones, over 75% of which appear only once. Sample: peripheral blood. The source is a human donor in a cohort sampled during active COVID-19.

The rearrangement links TRBV4-3 to TRBJ1-1, with D perhaps TRBD1 (5 bases). This CDR3 has 14 residues. CDR1 and CDR2 (germline): LGHNA, YSLEER. Trimming left V 2 bases short and J 3 bases short, with 10 bases between. CDR3 residues: CASSQQGSDTEAFF. The CDR3 DNA is TGCGCCAGCAGCCAACAGGGTTCGGACACTGAAGCTTTCTTT.

This chain links TRBV10-3 with TRBJ1-2, with 9 positions matching TRBD1. V was pared by 0 bases and J by 4 bases, with 3 bases of the junction left unmatched. CDR1 and CDR2 from the germline V gene are ENHRY and SYGVKD. CDR3 length: 15 amino acids. In DNA, the CDR3 is TGTGCCATCAGTGAGTCAGGACAGGGGCTCTATGGCTACACCTTC. Protein: CAISESGQGLYGYTF.

The chain joins TRBV4-1 to TRBJ1-2, with 7 bases that match TRBD1. Germline CDR1 is MGHRA and CDR2 is YSYEKL. The CDR3 runs 14 residues. The trim removed 6 bases at V and 5 bases at J, leaving 9 bases unmatched. The CDR3 is CASSSTTGPYGYTF. In DNA, the CDR3 is TGCGCCAGCAGTTCGACGACAGGGCCATATGGCTACACCTTC.

This chain joins TRBV5-6 and TRBJ2-7; D gene uncertain. Germline V lookup: CDR1 SGHDT, CDR2 YYEEEE. This CDR3 comprises 13 residues. V was shortened by 2 bases and J by 6 bases, with 12 bases between the two germline ends. The CDR3 reads CASSFESVGEQYF. CDR3 coding DNA: TGTGCCAGCAGCTTCGAATCGGTCGGCGAGCAGTACTTC.

The chain combines TRBV3-1 (or the pseudogene TRBV3-2) with TRBJ2-5, with D perhaps TRBD2 (5 bases). V was cut by 4 bases and J by 0 bases, with 9 bases left in between. From germline, CDR1 is LGHDT and CDR2 YNNKEL (reference sequence). This CDR3 is 14 amino acids long. CDR3 sequence (DNA): TGTGCCAGCAGCCCCCGGACTTACCAAGAGACCCAGTACTTC. This gives the protein CASSPRTYQETQYF.

V usage is TRBV11-2 and J usage is TRBJ1-1, with a weak D call TRBD1 (6 bases). The V gene lost 6 bases and the J gene lost 2 bases, with 10 bases spanning the gap. The length of the CDR3 is 13 residues. CDR1 SGHAT and CDR2 FQNNGV come from the germline V gene. The CDR3 DNA follows: TGTGCCAGCAGGTTACAGGGAAACACTGAAGCTTTCTTT. Translating gives CASRLQGNTEAFF. The full variable domain, with the rest looked up from reference TRBV11-2 and TRBJ1-1, is EAGVAQSPRYKIIEKRQSVAFWCNPISGHATLYWYQQILGQGPKLLIQFQNNGVVDDSQLPKDRFSAERLKGVDSTLKIQPAKLEDSAVYLCASRLQGNTEAFFGQGTRLTVV.

On this clone itself: One end of the junction varies from germline; a read error may be responsible. The chain combines TRBV28 with TRBJ1-3, with D uncertain. This CDR3 region has 12 residues. Per the germline V gene, CDR1 is MDHEN and CDR2 is SYDVKM. CDR3 bases: TGTGCCAGCAGTTCCGTACTATCGTCTCTCGTTTTT. This gives the protein CASSSVLSSLVF.

CDR3 loop: CASGLGTVNQPQHF. The CDR3 DNA follows: TGTGCCAGCGGACTCGGGACAGTTAATCAGCCCCAGCATTTT. The rearrangement joins TRBV28 to TRBJ1-5; 7 positions match TRBD1. From germline, CDR1 is MDHEN and CDR2 SYDVKM. V trimming: 8 bases; J trimming: 4 bases; junction bases outside the gene matches: 8. The CDR3 is 14 residues long.